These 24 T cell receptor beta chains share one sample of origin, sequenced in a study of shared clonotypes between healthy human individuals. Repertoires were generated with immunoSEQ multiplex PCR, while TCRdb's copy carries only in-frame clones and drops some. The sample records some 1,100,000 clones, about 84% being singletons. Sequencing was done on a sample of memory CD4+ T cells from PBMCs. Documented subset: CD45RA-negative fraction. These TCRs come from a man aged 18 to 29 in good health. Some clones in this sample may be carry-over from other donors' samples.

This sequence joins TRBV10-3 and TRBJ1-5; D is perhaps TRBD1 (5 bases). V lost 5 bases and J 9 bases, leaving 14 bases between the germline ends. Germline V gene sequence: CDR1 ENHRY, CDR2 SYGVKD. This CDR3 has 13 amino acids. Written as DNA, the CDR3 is TGTGCCATCAGTTCAGGGCCGAAAGGGCCCCAGCATTTT. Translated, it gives CAISSGPKGPQHF.

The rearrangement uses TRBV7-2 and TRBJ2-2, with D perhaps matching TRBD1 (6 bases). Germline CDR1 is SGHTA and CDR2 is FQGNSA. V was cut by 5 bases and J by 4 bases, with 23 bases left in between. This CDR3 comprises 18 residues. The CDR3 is CASSTGQPGFYGTGELFF. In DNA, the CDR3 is TGTGCCAGCAGCACCGGACAGCCGGGGTTCTACGGCACCGGGGAGCTGTTTTTT.

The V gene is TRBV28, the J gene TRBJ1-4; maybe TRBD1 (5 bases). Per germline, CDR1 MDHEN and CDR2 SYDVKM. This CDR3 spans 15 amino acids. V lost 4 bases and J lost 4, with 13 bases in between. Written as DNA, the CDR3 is TGTGCCAGCAGTTCAGGTCAGGGAGTTAATGAAAAACTGTTTTTT. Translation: CASSSGQGVNEKLFF. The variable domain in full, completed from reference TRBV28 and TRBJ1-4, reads DVKVTQSSRYLVKRTGEKVFLECVQDMDHENMFWYRQDPGLGLRLIYFSYDVKMKEKGDIPEGYSVSREKKERFSLILESASTNQTSMYLCASSSGQGVNEKLFFGSGTQLSVL.

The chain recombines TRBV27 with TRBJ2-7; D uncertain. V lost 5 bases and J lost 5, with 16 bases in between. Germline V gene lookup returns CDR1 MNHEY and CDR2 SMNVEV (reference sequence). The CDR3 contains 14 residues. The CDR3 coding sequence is TGTGCCAGCAGTCTCAACTGGAAGGCCCACGAGCAGTACTTC. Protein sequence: CASSLNWKAHEQYF.

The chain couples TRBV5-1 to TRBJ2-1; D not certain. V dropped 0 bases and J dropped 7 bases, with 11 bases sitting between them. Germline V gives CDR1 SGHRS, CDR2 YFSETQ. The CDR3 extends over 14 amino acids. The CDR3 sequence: CASSLGRRWNEQFF. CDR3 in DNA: TGCGCCAGCAGCTTGGGTCGCCGGTGGAATGAGCAGTTCTTC.

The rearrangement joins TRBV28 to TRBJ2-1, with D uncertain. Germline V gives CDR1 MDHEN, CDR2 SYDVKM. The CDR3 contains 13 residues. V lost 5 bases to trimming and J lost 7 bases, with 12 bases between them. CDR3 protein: CASSRQLGNEQFF. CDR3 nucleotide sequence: TGTGCCAGCAGTAGGCAGCTTGGGAATGAGCAGTTCTTC.

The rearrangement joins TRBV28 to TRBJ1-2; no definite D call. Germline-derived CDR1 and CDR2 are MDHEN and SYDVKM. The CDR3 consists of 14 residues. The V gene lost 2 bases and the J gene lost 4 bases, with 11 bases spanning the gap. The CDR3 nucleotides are TGTGCCAGCAGTTTAGGGCAGACCCTCTATGGCTACACCTTC. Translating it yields CASSLGQTLYGYTF.

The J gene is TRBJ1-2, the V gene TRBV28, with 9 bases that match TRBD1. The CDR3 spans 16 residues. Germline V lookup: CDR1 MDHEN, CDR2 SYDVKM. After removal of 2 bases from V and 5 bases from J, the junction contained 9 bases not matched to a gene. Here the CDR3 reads CASSLTGTGLIYGYTF. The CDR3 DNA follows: TGTGCCAGCAGTTTAACCGGGACAGGGTTAATATATGGCTACACCTTC.

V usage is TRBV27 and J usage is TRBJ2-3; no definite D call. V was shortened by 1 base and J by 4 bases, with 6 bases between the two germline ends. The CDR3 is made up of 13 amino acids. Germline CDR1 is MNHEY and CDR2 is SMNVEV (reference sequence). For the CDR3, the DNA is TGTGCCAGCAGTTTATTTGTGGCAGATACGCAGTATTTT. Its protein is CASSLFVADTQYF.

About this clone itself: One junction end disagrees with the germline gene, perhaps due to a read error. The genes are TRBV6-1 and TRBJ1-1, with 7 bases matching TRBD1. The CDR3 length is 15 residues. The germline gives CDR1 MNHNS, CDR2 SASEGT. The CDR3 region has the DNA TGTGCCAGCAGTGAATTACTGGACAGGAACCCTGAAGCTTTCTTT. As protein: CASSELLDRNPEAFF.

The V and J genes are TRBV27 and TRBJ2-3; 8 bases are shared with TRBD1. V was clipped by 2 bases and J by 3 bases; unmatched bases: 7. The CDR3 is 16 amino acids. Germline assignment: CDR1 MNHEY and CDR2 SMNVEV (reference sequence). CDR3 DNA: TGTGCCAGCAGTTTACGGGCAGGGGGCCGAACAGATACGCAGTATTTT. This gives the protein CASSLRAGGRTDTQYF.

CDR3 sequence reads: CASRPIQQSGEAFF. Written as DNA, the CDR3 is TGTGCCAGCAGACCCATCCAACAAAGTGGTGAAGCTTTCTTT. The V and J genes are TRBV27 and TRBJ1-1; D not resolved. This CDR3 region has 14 residues. CDR1 is MNHEY and CDR2 is SMNVEV in the germline V gene (reference sequence). Trimming stripped 6 bases from V and 7 bases from J, with 18 bases between.

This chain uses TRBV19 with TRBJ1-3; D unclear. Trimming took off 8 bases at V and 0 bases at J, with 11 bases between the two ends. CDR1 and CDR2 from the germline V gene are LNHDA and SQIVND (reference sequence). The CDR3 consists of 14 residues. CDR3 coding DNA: TGTGCCAGTGGAGGCGGGAACTCTGGAAACACCATATATTTT. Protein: CASGGGNSGNTIYF.

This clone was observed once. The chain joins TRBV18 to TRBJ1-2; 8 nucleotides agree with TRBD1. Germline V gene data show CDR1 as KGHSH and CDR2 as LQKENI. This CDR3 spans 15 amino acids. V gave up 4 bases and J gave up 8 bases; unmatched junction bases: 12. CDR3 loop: CASSLSHLTGAGYTF. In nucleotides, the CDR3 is TGTGCCAGCTCACTCTCCCATTTGACAGGGGCCGGCTACACCTTC.

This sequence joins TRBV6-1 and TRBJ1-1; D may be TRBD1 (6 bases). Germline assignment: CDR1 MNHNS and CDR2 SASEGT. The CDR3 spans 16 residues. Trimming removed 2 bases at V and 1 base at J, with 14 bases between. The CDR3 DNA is TGTGCCAGCAGTGAAAAATTTCGGGGGGCGAACACTGAAGCTTTCTTT. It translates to CASSEKFRGANTEAFF.

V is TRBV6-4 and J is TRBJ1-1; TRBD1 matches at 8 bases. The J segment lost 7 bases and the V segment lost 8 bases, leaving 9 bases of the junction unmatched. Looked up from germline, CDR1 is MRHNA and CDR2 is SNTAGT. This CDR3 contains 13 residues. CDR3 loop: CASSATGVGEAFF. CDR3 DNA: TGTGCCAGCTCCGCGACAGGGGTCGGTGAAGCTTTCTTT.

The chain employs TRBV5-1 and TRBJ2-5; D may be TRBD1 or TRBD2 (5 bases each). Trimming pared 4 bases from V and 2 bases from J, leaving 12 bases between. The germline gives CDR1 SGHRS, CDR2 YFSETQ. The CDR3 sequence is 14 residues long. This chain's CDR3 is CASSRGVGQETQYF. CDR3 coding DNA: TGCGCCAGCAGCAGAGGGGTGGGACAAGAGACCCAGTACTTC.

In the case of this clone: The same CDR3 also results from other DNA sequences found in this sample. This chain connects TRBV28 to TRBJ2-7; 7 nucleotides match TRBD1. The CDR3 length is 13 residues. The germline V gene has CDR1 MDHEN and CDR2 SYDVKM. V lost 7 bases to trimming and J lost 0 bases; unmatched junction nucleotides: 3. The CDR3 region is CASTRDSSYEQYF. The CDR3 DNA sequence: TGTGCCAGCACCAGGGACAGCTCCTACGAGCAGTACTTC.

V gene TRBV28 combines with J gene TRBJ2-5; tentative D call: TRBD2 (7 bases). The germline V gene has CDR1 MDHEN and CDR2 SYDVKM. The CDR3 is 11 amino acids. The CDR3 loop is CPKGGEETQYF. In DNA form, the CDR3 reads TGTCCAAAAGGGGGGGAAGAGACCCAGTACTTC.

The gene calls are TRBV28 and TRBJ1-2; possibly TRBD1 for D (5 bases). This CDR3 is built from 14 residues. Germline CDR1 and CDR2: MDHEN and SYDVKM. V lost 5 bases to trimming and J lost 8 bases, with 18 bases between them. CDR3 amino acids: CASSLRGAPGGYTF. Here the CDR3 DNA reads TGTGCCAGCAGTCTACGCGGGGCCCCGGGAGGCTACACCTTC.

The CDR3 nucleotides are TGTGCCAGCAGTGAGGTGGCAGGGAAAGAGACCCAGTACTTC. Translating gives CASSEVAGKETQYF. The chain joins TRBV2 to TRBJ2-5; maybe TRBD1 (5 bases). V lost 3 bases and J lost 3, with 11 bases in between. The CDR3 loop spans 14 amino acids. CDR1 is SNHLY, CDR2 FYNNEI, per germline.

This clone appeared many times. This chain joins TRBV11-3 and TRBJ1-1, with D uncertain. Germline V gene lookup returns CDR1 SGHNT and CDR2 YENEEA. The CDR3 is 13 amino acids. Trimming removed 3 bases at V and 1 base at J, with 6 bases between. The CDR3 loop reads CASSFTENTEAFF. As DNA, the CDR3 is TGTGCCAGCAGCTTTACAGAGAACACTGAAGCTTTCTTT.

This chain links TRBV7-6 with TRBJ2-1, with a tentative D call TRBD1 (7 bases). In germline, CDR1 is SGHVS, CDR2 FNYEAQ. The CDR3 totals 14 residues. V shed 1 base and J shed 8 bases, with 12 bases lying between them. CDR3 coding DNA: TGTGCCAGCAGCTTAGGGCAGGGGGGCCATGAGCAGTTCTTC. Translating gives CASSLGQGGHEQFF.

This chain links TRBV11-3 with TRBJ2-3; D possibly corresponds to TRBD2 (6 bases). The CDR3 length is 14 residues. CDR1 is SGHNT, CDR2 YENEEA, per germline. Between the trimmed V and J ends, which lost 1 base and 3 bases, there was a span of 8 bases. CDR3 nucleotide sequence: TGTGCCAGCAGCTTAGCCGGAGGGACAGATACGCAGTATTTT. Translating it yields CASSLAGGTDTQYF.